This T cell receptor (beta chain) stems from a study of blood T cell repertoires in COVID-19. Study in general: Collection of acute and convalescent COVID-19 samples took place in the United States, Italy and Spain. Nucleic acid was either cDNA or gDNA, and it came from T cells, B-cell-depleted T cells, or PBMCs.

The Seattle patients joined while their infection was active and were tracked longitudinally afterward. The V end lost 2 bases, the J end lost 2 bases, and 11 bases lay between the germline ends. The CDR3 length is 15 residues. Germline V gene lookup returns CDR1 MNHEY and CDR2 SMNVEV (reference sequence). Profiled with immunoSEQ multiplex PCR; TCRdb holds only in-frame clones, not every one. This table holds 200,000 or so clones, more than 80% found once. The TCR originated in a woman aged 80 or older with COVID-19, enrolled during active disease. The specimen sequenced was peripheral blood. The chain couples TRBV27 to TRBJ2-3, with D possibly being TRBD2 (6 bases). The CDR3 sequence: CASSLEGLVTDTQYF. The CDR3 DNA reads TGTGCCAGCAGTTTAGAGGGACTCGTCACAGATACGCAGTATTTT.